This TCR beta chain was found in a study of T cell changes during pregnancy in multiple sclerosis. Trimming cost V 3 bases and J 0 bases, with 10 bases left between them. This CDR3 has 14 amino acids. Germline V gives CDR1 GTSNPN, CDR2 SVGIG (reference sequence). The protocol was immunoSEQ multiplex PCR, while the TCRdb copy is restricted to in-frame clones and leaves out a portion. Here the sample spans tens of thousands of clones, about 94% being singletons. This receptor was identified in a female donor with multiple sclerosis, enrolled in a pregnancy study. The V gene is TRBV30, the J gene TRBJ2-3, with D possibly matching TRBD2 (5 bases). The sequences come from CD8+ T cells from peripheral blood mononuclear cells, collected in the second trimester of pregnancy. CDR3 sequence reads: CAWSDLASTDTQYF. CDR3 nucleotide sequence: TGTGCCTGGAGCGACCTAGCTAGCACAGATACGCAGTATTTT.